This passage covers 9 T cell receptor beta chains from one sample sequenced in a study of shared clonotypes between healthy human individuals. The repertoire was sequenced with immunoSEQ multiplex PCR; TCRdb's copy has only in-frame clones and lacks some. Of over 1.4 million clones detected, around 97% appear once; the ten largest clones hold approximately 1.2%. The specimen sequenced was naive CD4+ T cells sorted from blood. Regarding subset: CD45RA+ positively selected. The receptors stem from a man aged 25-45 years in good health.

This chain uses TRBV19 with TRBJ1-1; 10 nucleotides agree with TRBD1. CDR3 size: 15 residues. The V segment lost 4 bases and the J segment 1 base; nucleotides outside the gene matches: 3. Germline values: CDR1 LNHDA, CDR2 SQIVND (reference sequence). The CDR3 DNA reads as TGTGCCAGTAGTACGGGACAGGGGAGGAACACTGAAGCTTTCTTT. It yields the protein CASSTGQGRNTEAFF.

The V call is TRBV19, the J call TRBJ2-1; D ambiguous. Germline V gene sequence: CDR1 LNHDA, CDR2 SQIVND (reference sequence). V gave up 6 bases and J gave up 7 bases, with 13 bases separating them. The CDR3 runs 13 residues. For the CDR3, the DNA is TGTGCCAGTAGCAATAAGGGTAGGAATGAGCAGTTCTTC. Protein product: CASSNKGRNEQFF.

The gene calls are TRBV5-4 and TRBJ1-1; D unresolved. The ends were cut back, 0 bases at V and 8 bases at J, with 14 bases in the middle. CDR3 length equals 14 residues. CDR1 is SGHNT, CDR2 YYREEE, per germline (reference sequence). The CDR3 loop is CASSLVGPPVEAFF. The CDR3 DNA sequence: TGTGCCAGCAGCTTGGTGGGCCCCCCCGTCGAAGCTTTCTTT.

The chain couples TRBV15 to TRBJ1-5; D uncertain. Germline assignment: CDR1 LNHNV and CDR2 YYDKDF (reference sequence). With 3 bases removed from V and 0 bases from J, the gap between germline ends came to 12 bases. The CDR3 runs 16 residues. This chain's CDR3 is CATSRGNPDSNQPQHF. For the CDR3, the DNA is TGTGCCACCAGCAGGGGGAACCCGGATAGCAATCAGCCCCAGCATTTT.

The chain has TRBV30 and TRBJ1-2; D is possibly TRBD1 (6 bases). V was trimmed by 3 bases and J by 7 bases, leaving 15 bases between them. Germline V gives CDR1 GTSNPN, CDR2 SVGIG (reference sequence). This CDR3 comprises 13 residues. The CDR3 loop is CAWRRQGQGGYTF. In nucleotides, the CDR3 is TGTGCCTGGAGGAGGCAGGGGCAGGGTGGCTACACCTTC.

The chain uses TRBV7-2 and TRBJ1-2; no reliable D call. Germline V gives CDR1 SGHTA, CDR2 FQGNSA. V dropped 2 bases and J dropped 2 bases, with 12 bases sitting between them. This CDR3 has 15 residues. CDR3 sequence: CASSLLVRQNYGYTF. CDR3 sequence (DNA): TGTGCCAGCAGCTTACTGGTCCGTCAGAACTATGGCTACACCTTC.

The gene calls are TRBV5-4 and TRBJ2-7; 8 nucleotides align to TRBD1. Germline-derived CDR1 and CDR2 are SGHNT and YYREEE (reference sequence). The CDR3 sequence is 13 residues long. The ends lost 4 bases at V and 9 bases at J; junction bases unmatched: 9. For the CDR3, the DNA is TGTGCCAGCAGCAGGACAGGGAATCTCCGGCAGTACTTC. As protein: CASSRTGNLRQYF.

The CDR3 loop reads CASSLEEPTDTQYF. The CDR3, as DNA: TGCGCCAGCAGCTTGGAAGAGCCCACAGATACGCAGTATTTT. V usage is TRBV5-1 and J usage is TRBJ2-3; D unclear. From germline, CDR1 is SGHRS and CDR2 YFSETQ. The CDR3 loop spans 14 amino acids. V lost 0 bases and J lost 2, with 7 bases in between.

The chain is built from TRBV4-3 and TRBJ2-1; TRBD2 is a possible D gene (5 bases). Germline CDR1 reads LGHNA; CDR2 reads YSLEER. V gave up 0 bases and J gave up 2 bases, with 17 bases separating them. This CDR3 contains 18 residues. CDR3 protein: CASSQEPQGAGAYNEQFF. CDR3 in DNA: TGCGCCAGCAGCCAAGAACCGCAAGGCGCGGGTGCCTACAATGAGCAGTTCTTC.